This T cell receptor beta chain was identified during a study of cytomegalovirus exposure and HLA in healthy donors. V lost 2 bases to trimming and J lost 4 bases, with 11 bases between them. The CDR3 length is 13 residues. Germline CDR1 GTSNPN, CDR2 SVGIG (reference sequence). Vbeta (60) and Jbeta (13) primers were used in the PCR. Method: immunoSEQ multiplex PCR; TCRdb's copy keeps in-frame clones and lacks some. In the table there are 130,000 or so clones, roughly four fifths of which are singletons. Material: PBMCs. The V and J genes are TRBV30 and TRBJ1-2, with a weak D call TRBD1 (5 bases). The sequence derives from a man aged 18 to 30 in good health and CMV-seropositive. Written as DNA, the CDR3 is TGTGCCTGGAGTTCTGGAGGGGCCTATGGCTACACCTTC. This gives the protein CAWSSGGAYGYTF.